These T cell receptor beta chains were read from a single sample in a study of blood T cell repertoires in COVID-19. The protocol was immunoSEQ multiplex PCR, while the TCRdb copy is restricted to in-frame clones and leaves out a portion. The sample lists some 450,000 clones; around 89% were seen once. The specimen sequenced was peripheral blood. These receptor sequences come from a woman aged 45-65 years with COVID-19, enrolled during active disease. CDR3s include the opening cysteine and the closing phenylalanine or tryptophan. D genes are given only for firm matches. A clone size is listed for some rows: how often the clone was seen (once, few, many), or a class if it is expanded.

len	abundance	j_gene	d_gene	v_gene	CDR3nt	CDR3aa
17	.	TRBJ2-1	.	TRBV3-1/TRBV3-2	TGTGCCAGCAGCCAAGTCCGCGCGAGGGCCGTTTACAATGAGCAGTTCTTC	CASSQVRARAVYNEQFF
14	.	TRBJ1-2	.	TRBV10-3	TGTGCCATCAGTGATTGGGGAAGGAGCGGTGGCTACACCTTC	CAISDWGRSGGYTF
17	.	TRBJ2-3	TRBD2	TRBV9	TGTGCCAGCGCCCTGAGGAGCGGGGGGGCCGGGGGTGATACGCAGTATTTT	CASALRSGGAGGDTQYF
19	.	TRBJ1-2	.	TRBV19	TGTGCCAGTAGTTCACTCTACCAGGGGCTCGGAGCAGCTAACTATGGCTACACCTTC	CASSSLYQGLGAANYGYTF
15	.	TRBJ2-7	TRBD2	TRBV10-2	TGCGCCAGCAGTGAAGGACTAGCGGGCTCCTACGAGCAGTACTTC	CASSEGLAGSYEQYF
14	once	TRBJ2-1	.	TRBV6-5	TGTGCCAGCAGCCCGGGAGAGAAGAGGAATGAGCAGTTCTTC	CASSPGEKRNEQFF
13	.	TRBJ1-5	.	TRBV19	TGTGCCAGTAGTCTCGGCTGGAGTGAGCCCCAGCATTTT	CASSLGWSEPQHF
14	.	TRBJ2-1	TRBD1	TRBV18	TGTGCCAGCTCACCGGGAGGACAGGGGATTGAGCAGTTCTTC	CASSPGGQGIEQFF
13	.	TRBJ1-1	TRBD1	TRBV5-1	TGCGCCAGCAGTATGGACAGGGCCACTGAAGCTTTCTTT	CASSMDRATEAFF
14	.	TRBJ1-1	.	TRBV7-3	TGTGCCAGCAGCTTAAACAGCCTTAACACTGAAGCTTTCTTT	CASSLNSLNTEAFF
17	.	TRBJ2-5	TRBD2	TRBV6-1	TGTGCCAGCAGTGAATCGGGGGGGGCGGGTCTTGCGGAGACCCAGTACTTC	CASSESGGAGLAETQYF
14	.	TRBJ2-3	.	TRBV24-1	TGTGCCACCAGTGGGGCGGGGAACACAGATACGCAGTATTTT	CATSGAGNTDTQYF
12	.	TRBJ2-3	.	TRBV28	TGTGCCAGCAGTCCACAGCACTTGACGCAGTATTTT	CASSPQHLTQYF
14	many	TRBJ1-1	.	TRBV5-1	TGCGCCAGCAGCTTGGGGACAGTGAACACTGAAGCTTTCTTT	CASSLGTVNTEAFF
15	.	TRBJ1-4	.	TRBV7-9	TGTGCCAGCAGCTCCTCCCGGGGGGGCCGGGAAAAACTGTTTTTT	CASSSSRGGREKLFF
15	.	TRBJ2-1	.	TRBV9	TGTGCCAGCAGCACCCAACAGGGATCCTTGGGAGAGCAGTTCTTC	CASSTQQGSLGEQFF
12	.	TRBJ2-7	TRBD2	TRBV5-4	TGTGCCAGCAGGTCGAGCGGGGACGAGCAGTACTTC	CASRSSGDEQYF
13	.	TRBJ1-5	.	TRBV9	TGTGCCAGCAGCTCCCGTAGCAATCAGCCCCAGCATTTT	CASSSRSNQPQHF
12	.	TRBJ1-5	.	TRBV2	TGTGCCAGCAGTGACACCGGTCAGCCCCAGCATTTT	CASSDTGQPQHF
14	.	TRBJ2-3	.	TRBV27	TGTGCCAGCAGTCTCCCCTCTAGCACAGATACGCAGTATTTT	CASSLPSSTDTQYF
15	.	TRBJ2-1	.	TRBV9	TGTGCCAGCAGCGTAACGGGGGGCATCTACAATGAGCAGTTCTTC	CASSVTGGIYNEQFF
14	.	TRBJ2-1	TRBD2	TRBV12-5	TGTGCTAGTGTGGTTAGCGGGGGAATCGATGAGCAGTTCTTC	CASVVSGGIDEQFF
16	.	TRBJ2-1	TRBD2	TRBV27	TGTGCCAGCAGTCCCTCAGCGGGGGCCCTCTACAATGAGCAGTTCTTC	CASSPSAGALYNEQFF
15	.	TRBJ2-6	.	TRBV28	TGTGCCACTTACACAGGGCCCCCCGGGGCCAACGTCCTGACTTTC	CATYTGPPGANVLTF
14	.	TRBJ1-1	.	TRBV5-1	TGCGCCAGCAGCCCAGACAACCTGAACACTGAAGCTTTCTTT	CASSPDNLNTEAFF
12	.	TRBJ1-1	.	TRBV4-1	TGCGCCAGCCAGGGGTCGCGCTCTGAAGCTTTCTTT	CASQGSRSEAFF
19	.	TRBJ2-1	TRBD1	TRBV4-2	TGTGCCAGCAGCCAAGAAGGAGACAGGGGGCTGTTGGCCTTCAATGAGCAGTTCTTC	CASSQEGDRGLLAFNEQFF
12	.	TRBJ1-5	.	TRBV10-3	TGTGCCATCGGGGGGGGAAATCAGCCCCAGCATTTT	CAIGGGNQPQHF
15	once	TRBJ2-7	TRBD1	TRBV18	TGTGCCAGCTCACCACCTCTATCGACAGGGGGAGAGCAGTACTTC	CASSPPLSTGGEQYF
16	.	TRBJ2-6	.	TRBV5-1	TGCGCCAGCAGCTTGATTACTAGCTCTGGGGCCAACGTCCTGACTTTC	CASSLITSSGANVLTF
12	.	TRBJ2-1	.	TRBV5-4	TGTGCCAGCAGCAGCGACAGCAATGAGCAGTTCTTC	CASSSDSNEQFF
13	.	TRBJ2-7	TRBD2	TRBV5-1	TGCGCCAGCAGCTTTGAACTAGCGGGGGAGCAGTACTTC	CASSFELAGEQYF
20	.	TRBJ2-3	TRBD2	TRBV3-1/TRBV3-2	TGTGCCAGCAGCCAAGAGTTGGGACCGGGAATCGGGGGGGGCACAGATACGCAGTATTTT	CASSQELGPGIGGGTDTQYF
13	once	TRBJ1-5	.	TRBV5-6	TGTGCCAGCAGCCTAGGCCCTATCAGGCCCCAGCATTTT	CASSLGPIRPQHF
15	once	TRBJ1-1	TRBD1	TRBV4-1	TGCGCCAGCAGACGAGGCAGGGGGCTTGGCACTGAAGCTTTCTTT	CASRRGRGLGTEAFF
13	.	TRBJ2-5	.	TRBV11-3	TGTGCCAGCAGCCAATCACAACAAGAGACCCAGTACTTC	CASSQSQQETQYF
13	.	TRBJ1-6	.	TRBV20-1	TGCAGTGCTAGTGCCGAGACAAGGTCACCCCTCCACTTT	CSASAETRSPLHF
13	many	TRBJ2-1	.	TRBV21-1	TGTGCCAGCAGCAAAAGAAGGAACGGGGAGCAGTTCTTC	CASSKRRNGEQFF
15	.	TRBJ1-4	.	TRBV9	TGTGCCAGCAGCGTAGGGCATGCAACTAATGAAAAACTGTTTTTT	CASSVGHATNEKLFF
14	.	TRBJ1-2	TRBD1	TRBV5-6	TGTGCCAGCAGCTTTGAAAGGACAGGCCGTGGCTACACCTTC	CASSFERTGRGYTF
14	.	TRBJ1-1	.	TRBV6-5	TGTGCCAGCAGCCCGGGACACCAGAACACTGAAGCTTTCTTT	CASSPGHQNTEAFF
15	large	TRBJ1-1	.	TRBV5-8	TGTGCCAGCAGCTTGGTCCCCGGACATAACACTGAAGCTTTCTTT	CASSLVPGHNTEAFF
14	many	TRBJ1-4	.	TRBV2	TGTGCCAGCAGTGAAAAGGGGGAGGGTGAAAAACTGTTTTTT	CASSEKGEGEKLFF
15	few	TRBJ2-3	TRBD1	TRBV7-9	TGTGCCAGCAGCTCGGCTGACAGGGGGACAGATACGCAGTATTTT	CASSSADRGTDTQYF
19	once	TRBJ1-6	.	TRBV24-1	TGTGCCACCAGTGGACAGATCATCAACTTTAGCTCCTATAATTCACCCCTCCACTTT	CATSGQIINFSSYNSPLHF
16	.	TRBJ1-2	.	TRBV4-1	TGCGCCAGCAGTCGATCCGGATCAGGGGCTAACTATGGCTACACCTTC	CASSRSGSGANYGYTF
12	.	TRBJ1-1	.	TRBV13	TGTGCCAGCAGCTTACAGAACACTGAAGCTTTCTTT	CASSLQNTEAFF
16	.	TRBJ1-5	TRBD1	TRBV9	TGTGCCAGCAGCGCCCCGGACAGGGTGAGCAATCAGCCCCAGCATTTT	CASSAPDRVSNQPQHF
13	.	TRBJ2-5	.	TRBV28	TGTGCCAGCAGGGACACCCCACAAGAGACCCAGTACTTC	CASRDTPQETQYF
14	.	TRBJ1-2	.	TRBV19	TGTGCCAGTACCATACGGCAGGGTGACTATGGCTACACCTTC	CASTIRQGDYGYTF
17	.	TRBJ2-6	TRBD2	TRBV4-1	TGCGCCAGCAGCCAGGGACTAGCGGGGAGTGGGGCCAACGTCCTGACTTTC	CASSQGLAGSGANVLTF
13	.	TRBJ2-1	.	TRBV30	TGTGCCTGGAATGCAGGGTCCTACAATGAGCAGTTCTTC	CAWNAGSYNEQFF
14	.	TRBJ1-4	.	TRBV3-1/TRBV3-2	TGTGCCAGCGGTCGGGTTGCAACTAATGAAAAACTGTTTTTT	CASGRVATNEKLFF
16	.	TRBJ2-2	.	TRBV5-3	TGTGCCAGAAGCTTGGGGACTAAGATGAACACCGGGGAGCTGTTTTTT	CARSLGTKMNTGELFF
14	.	TRBJ2-7	TRBD2	TRBV6-6	TGTGCCAGCAGTAATGGACTAGCGTCCTACGAGCAGTACTTC	CASSNGLASYEQYF
12	.	TRBJ1-3	.	TRBV9	TGTGCCAGCTCGGGTGCTGGAAACACCATATATTTT	CASSGAGNTIYF
13	.	TRBJ1-4	.	TRBV27	TGTGCCAGCAGTTTTGTCGGGATTGAAAAACTGTTTTTT	CASSFVGIEKLFF
14	.	TRBJ1-4	TRBD1	TRBV19	TGTGCCAGTACCTCTGACAGGGGTAATGAAAAACTGTTTTTT	CASTSDRGNEKLFF
12	.	TRBJ2-7	.	TRBV9	TGTGCCAGCAGCCCCCGGCGGTGGGAGCAGTACTTC	CASSPRRWEQYF